Sequencing of this T cell receptor beta chain was carried out in a study of blood T cell repertoires in COVID-19. Study in general: Acute and convalescent COVID-19 specimens originated in the United States, Italy and Spain. PBMCs, B-cell-depleted T cells, or T cells provided the cDNA or gDNA that made up the material.

Germline lookup yields CDR1 MNHEY and CDR2 SVGEGT. The CDR3 runs to 13 residues. V lost 6 bases and J lost 5, with 14 bases in between. Per the original data handling: Researchers report that nucleated cell counts were estimated from reference gene primer amplification. TCRdb's table, derived via immunoSEQ multiplex PCR, lists solely in-frame clones and lacks some. The D gene and trimming were derived from the DNA, and the V and J assignments and clone size from that table. Of fewer than 250,000 clones listed, around 83% are singletons. The source of this sequence is a woman aged 45-65 years with acute or convalescent COVID-19. Sequencing input: peripheral blood. This chain joins TRBV6-2 or TRBV6-3 and TRBJ2-7; D perhaps matches TRBD2 (5 bases). This CDR3 reads CASSQEGNDEQYF. CDR3 nucleotides: TGTGCCAGCAGCCAAGAGGGCAATGACGAGCAGTACTTC.